These 15 T cell receptor beta chains were all obtained from the same sample, sequenced in a study of OX40 agonist ivuxolimab in advanced cancers. The protocol was immunoSEQ multiplex PCR, while the TCRdb copy is restricted to in-frame clones and leaves out a portion. The table shows nearly 80,000 clones, with approximately 85% occurring only once. The sequenced sample was CD4+ or CD8+ T cells sorted from blood, obtained in a trial of the OX40 agonist ivuxolimab. Receptor source: an adult with an advanced solid tumor such as melanoma, head and neck, liver or kidney cancer.

This chain connects TRBV9 to TRBJ2-5; D perhaps matches TRBD1 (6 bases). Trimming removed 0 bases from V and 5 bases from J, with 8 bases in between. The CDR3 is 13 residues long. CDR1 SGDLS and CDR2 YYNGEE come from the germline V gene. CDR3 DNA: TGTGCCAGCAGCGTAGCAGGGGTGGAGACCCAGTACTTC. It yields the protein CASSVAGVETQYF.

The chain has TRBV9 and TRBJ1-6; D ambiguous. The V end lost 1 base, the J end lost 6 bases, and 5 bases lay between the germline ends. This CDR3 is 13 amino acids long. Per the germline V gene, CDR1 is SGDLS and CDR2 is YYNGEE. The DNA of the CDR3 is TGTGCCAGCAGCGTACAGTCTAATTCACCCCTCCACTTT. This codes for CASSVQSNSPLHF. Combining the CDR3 with reference TRBV9 and TRBJ1-6 gives the whole variable domain DSGVTQTPKHLITATGQRVTLRCSPRSGDLSVYWYQQSLDQGLQFLIQYYNGEERAKGNILERFSAQQFPDLHSELNLSSLELGDSALYFCASSVQSNSPLHFGNGTRLTVT.

The J gene is TRBJ2-7, the V gene TRBV2; D is possibly TRBD2 (5 bases). CDR1 is SNHLY and CDR2 is FYNNEI in the germline V gene. V lost 3 bases, J lost 6 bases, and 18 bases lay in between. The CDR3 is 15 residues long. The CDR3 is CASSDQLAGSSEQYF. CDR3 DNA: TGTGCCAGCAGTGACCAGCTAGCAGGATCTTCCGAGCAGTACTTC.

This clone has only one observation. The chain links TRBV2 to TRBJ2-3, with 15 bases fitting TRBD2. The CDR3 is 21 residues long. Germline CDR1 reads SNHLY; CDR2 reads FYNNEI. V lost 5 bases to trimming and J lost 1 base; unmatched junction nucleotides: 16. The CDR3, as DNA: TGTGCCAGCAGTAGGGACCCCTTTGGACTAGCGGGGGGGTTGGGCACAGATACGCAGTATTTT. This encodes CASSRDPFGLAGGLGTDTQYF.

The genes are TRBV27 and TRBJ1-5; D is possibly TRBD1 (5 bases). The germline gives CDR1 MNHEY, CDR2 SMNVEV (reference sequence). Trimming cost V 5 bases and J 3 bases, with 11 bases left between them. CDR3 size: 14 residues. The CDR3 bases are TGTGCCAGCAGTCGCGGGACTTTCAATCAGCCCCAGCATTTT. Translating it yields CASSRGTFNQPQHF.

The chain recombines TRBV19 with TRBJ2-7; 10 nucleotides match TRBD2. The CDR3 covers 14 residues. The germline V gene has CDR1 LNHDA and CDR2 SQIVND (reference sequence). The J segment lost 0 bases and the V segment lost 7 bases, leaving 3 bases of the junction unmatched. In DNA form, the CDR3 reads TGTGCCAGTAAAGGACTAGCGGACTCCTACGAGCAGTACTTC. It specifies CASKGLADSYEQYF.

This chain joins TRBV5-4 and TRBJ2-3, with a possible D match to TRBD1 (5 bases). This CDR3 region has 16 residues. V lost 0 bases and J lost 4, with 15 bases in between. Germline V gene lookup returns CDR1 SGHNT and CDR2 YYREEE (reference sequence). The CDR3 loop is CASSLVSGIGADTQYF. CDR3 sequence (DNA): TGTGCCAGCAGCTTGGTTTCAGGGATTGGCGCAGATACGCAGTATTTT.

This rearrangement joins TRBV6-1 to TRBJ2-5, with unresolved D. The CDR3 covers 14 residues. CDR1 and CDR2 from the germline V gene are MNHNS and SASEGT. The ends were cut back, 4 bases at V and 0 bases at J, with 9 bases in the middle. CDR3 loop: CASSGNSHQETQYF. The CDR3, as DNA: TGTGCCAGCAGTGGGAATAGCCACCAAGAGACCCAGTACTTC.

The chain uses TRBV5-1 and TRBJ2-1, with a weak D call TRBD2 (6 bases). V dropped 1 base and J dropped 4 bases, with 12 bases sitting between them. From germline, CDR1 is SGHRS and CDR2 YFSETQ. This CDR3 contains 15 residues. CDR3 nucleotides: TGCGCCAGCAGCTTGTTCAGCGGGCCTTACAATGAGCAGTTCTTC. Its translation is CASSLFSGPYNEQFF.

In this sample, this clone turned up once. V and J are TRBV9 and TRBJ2-1; 9 bases map to TRBD1. CDR1 and CDR2 from the germline V gene are SGDLS and YYNGEE. J gave up 9 bases and V 0 bases, and 13 bases lay outside the gene matches. This CDR3 contains 17 residues. The CDR3 protein is CASSVVGGGTGYSEQFF. The CDR3 DNA sequence: TGTGCCAGCAGCGTAGTAGGAGGGGGGACAGGGTATAGTGAGCAGTTCTTC.

This chain uses TRBV18 with TRBJ1-3; a weak D match, TRBD1 (6 bases). Germline V gives CDR1 KGHSH, CDR2 LQKENI. The CDR3 contains 15 residues. V was cut by 3 bases and J by 4 bases, with 13 bases left in between. CDR3 sequence reads: CASSPTGSNGNTIYF. The CDR3 nucleotides read TGTGCCAGCTCACCCACAGGGTCTAACGGAAACACCATATATTTT.

The chain employs TRBV30 and TRBJ2-7; TRBD1 agrees at 7 bases. The J segment lost 5 bases and the V segment lost 1 base, leaving 2 bases of the junction unmatched. From germline, CDR1 is GTSNPN and CDR2 SVGIG (reference sequence). This CDR3 is built from 12 residues. Here the CDR3 reads CAWSDRGHEQYF. CDR3 bases: TGTGCCTGGAGTGACAGGGGCCACGAGCAGTACTTC.

The chain joins TRBV19 to TRBJ1-2, with TRBD1 matching 8 bases. J gave up 7 bases and V 7 bases, and 5 bases lay outside the gene matches. The CDR3 is made up of 12 amino acids. CDR1 LNHDA and CDR2 SQIVND come from the germline V gene (reference sequence). CDR3 sequence reads: CASMTGAVGYTF. The CDR3 DNA sequence: TGTGCCAGTATGACAGGGGCGGTTGGCTACACCTTC.

The chain links TRBV15 to TRBJ2-3; D is ambiguous. This CDR3 comprises 14 residues. The V end was cut by 3 bases, the J end by 6 bases, with 13 bases between. Germline CDR1 is LNHNV and CDR2 is YYDKDF (reference sequence). The CDR3 sequence: CATSSTGRSDTQYF. The CDR3 bases are TGTGCCACCAGCAGTACCGGCAGATCTGATACGCAGTATTTT.

The CDR3 DNA reads TGTGCCAGCAGTGAAGATTTCTCTGGGGCCAACGTCCTGACTTTC. It codes for CASSEDFSGANVLTF. V is TRBV6-1 and J is TRBJ2-6; unclear D gene. The CDR3 totals 15 residues. Per the germline V gene, CDR1 is MNHNS and CDR2 is SASEGT. The V end was cut by 1 base, the J end by 0 bases, with 4 bases between.